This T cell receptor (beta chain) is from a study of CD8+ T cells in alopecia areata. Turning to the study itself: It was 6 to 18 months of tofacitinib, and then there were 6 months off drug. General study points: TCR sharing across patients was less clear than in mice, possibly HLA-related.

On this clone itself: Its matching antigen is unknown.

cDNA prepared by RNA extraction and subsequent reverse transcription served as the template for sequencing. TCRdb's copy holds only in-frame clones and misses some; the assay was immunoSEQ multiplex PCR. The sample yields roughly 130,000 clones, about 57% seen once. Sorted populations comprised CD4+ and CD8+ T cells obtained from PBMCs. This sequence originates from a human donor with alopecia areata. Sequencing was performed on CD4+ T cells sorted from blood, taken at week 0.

DNA for the CDR3: TGTGCCAGCAGTTTGCCGGGACCAGAGTACAATGAGCAGTTCTTC. Residues: CASSLPGPEYNEQFF. The chain links TRBV27 to TRBJ2-1, with D perhaps being TRBD1 or TRBD2 (5 bases each). The CDR3 is made up of 15 amino acids. CDR1 and CDR2 (germline): MNHEY, SMNVEV (reference sequence). Trimming pared 3 bases from V and 4 bases from J, leaving 13 bases between.